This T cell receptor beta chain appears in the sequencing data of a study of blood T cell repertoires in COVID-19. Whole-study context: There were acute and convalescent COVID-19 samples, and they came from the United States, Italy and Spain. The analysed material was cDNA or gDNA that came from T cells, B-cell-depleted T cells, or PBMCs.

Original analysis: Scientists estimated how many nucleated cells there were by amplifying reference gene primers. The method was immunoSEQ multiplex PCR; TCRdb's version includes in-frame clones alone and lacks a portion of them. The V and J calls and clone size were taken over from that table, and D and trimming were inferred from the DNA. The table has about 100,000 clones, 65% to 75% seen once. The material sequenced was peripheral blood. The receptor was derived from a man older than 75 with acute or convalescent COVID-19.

In nucleotides, the CDR3 is TGTGCCAGCAGCCTGGGGGGATTAGGCACAGATACGCAGTATTTT. This sequence encodes CASSLGGLGTDTQYF. This chain uses TRBV28 with TRBJ2-3; D might be TRBD2 (6 bases). Trimming shortened V by 6 bases and J by 1 base, and 14 bases separated the two germline ends. Germline V lookup: CDR1 MDHEN, CDR2 SYDVKM. This CDR3 region has 15 residues.